The 21 T cell receptor beta chains in this list originate from one sample, sequenced in a study of OX40 agonist ivuxolimab in advanced cancers. Libraries were built with the immunoSEQ multiplex PCR assay. TCRdb's version of the immuneACCESS table is confined to in-frame rearrangements and falls short of the full clone set. An unresolved V gene accounts for under half of the shortfall where checked; the remainder is of unknown origin. The sample profile shows under 100,000 clones; 65% to 85% of them were found once. Approximately 4.5% of the sample belongs to the ten largest clones. The source material was CD4+ or CD8+ T cells sorted from blood, sampled in a trial of the OX40 agonist ivuxolimab. The receptors come from an adult with an advanced solid tumor such as melanoma, head and neck, liver or kidney cancer.

The CDR3 coding sequence is TGTGCCACCAGCAGAGATGGGCGGCTGATTGAAGCTTTCTTT. As protein: CATSRDGRLIEAFF. The rearrangement joins TRBV15 to TRBJ1-1; the D is unclear. V lost 0 bases, J lost 7 bases, and 12 bases lay in between. Germline CDR1 reads LNHNV; CDR2 reads YYDKDF (reference sequence). This CDR3 is built from 14 residues.

This clone has only a few counts. V gene TRBV11-1 combines with J gene TRBJ2-3, with 9 bases that match TRBD2. The J segment lost 6 bases and the V segment lost 6 bases, leaving 13 bases of the junction unmatched. CDR3 length equals 16 residues. Per the germline V gene, CDR1 is SGHAT and CDR2 is FQDESV (reference sequence). The CDR3 region is CASSFTGTSTPDTQYF. The CDR3 DNA sequence: TGTGCCAGCAGTTTTACCGGGACTAGCACACCCGATACGCAGTATTTT.

The genes are TRBV11-2 and TRBJ1-6; the D gene is possibly TRBD1 (6 bases). V dropped 7 bases and J dropped 14 bases, with 21 bases sitting between them. The CDR3 extends over 14 amino acids. Germline V gene sequence: CDR1 SGHAT, CDR2 FQNNGV. CDR3 coding DNA: TGTGCCAGCAACGAAGGAGGGACACCCTTGGCCCTCCACTTT. Encoded protein: CASNEGGTPLALHF. Variable domain in full (rest from reference TRBV11-2 and TRBJ1-6): EAGVAQSPRYKIIEKRQSVAFWCNPISGHATLYWYQQILGQGPKLLIQFQNNGVVDDSQLPKDRFSAERLKGVDSTLKIQPAKLEDSAVYLCASNEGGTPLALHFGNGTRLTVT.

The V gene is TRBV10-1, the J gene TRBJ1-4; D is undetermined. The CDR3 runs 14 residues. Germline V CDR1 and CDR2: WNHNN, SYGVQD (reference sequence). V shed 8 bases and J shed 0 bases, with 10 bases lying between them. The CDR3 DNA reads as TGCGCCAGCTCGGATTCGGCAACTAATGAAAAACTGTTTTTT. Amino acid sequence: CASSDSATNEKLFF.

V gene TRBV9 combines with J gene TRBJ2-1; 7 bases line up with TRBD1. CDR1 SGDLS and CDR2 YYNGEE come from the germline V gene. J was trimmed by 9 bases and V by 4 bases; bases with no gene match: 10. This CDR3 comprises 14 residues. This chain's CDR3 is CASSKRTGMGEQFF. The DNA of the CDR3 is TGTGCCAGCAGCAAGAGGACAGGTATGGGTGAGCAGTTCTTC.

In its sample, this clone was seen once. CDR3 loop: CASSLDGYGYTF. Written as DNA, the CDR3 is TGTGCCAGCAGCTTAGACGGTTATGGCTACACCTTC. The V gene is TRBV11-3, the J gene TRBJ1-2; D is unclear. The length of the CDR3 is 12 residues. The germline V and J ends were trimmed by 0 bases and 5 bases, with 4 bases remaining between them. Per germline, CDR1 SGHNT and CDR2 YENEEA.

The gene calls are TRBV12-5 and TRBJ2-1; no definite D call. V gave up 0 bases and J gave up 6 bases, with 15 bases separating them. The CDR3 runs 16 residues. Germline assignment: CDR1 LGHNT and CDR2 FRNRAP. This CDR3 reads CASGLVLSRLGNEQFF. In nucleotides, the CDR3 is TGTGCTAGTGGTTTGGTACTGTCTAGATTGGGCAATGAGCAGTTCTTC.

The CDR3: CATSRDPGQDLNSPLHF. CDR3 bases: TGTGCCACCAGCAGAGATCCCGGACAGGATTTAAATTCACCCCTCCACTTT. The chain employs TRBV15 and TRBJ1-6, with 7 bases identical to TRBD1. CDR3 length: 17 residues. Germline CDR1 is LNHNV and CDR2 is YYDKDF (reference sequence). V was pared by 0 bases and J by 7 bases, with 9 bases of the junction left unmatched.

Of note for this clone: The sample holds other DNA sequences that translate to the same CDR3. The chain combines TRBV9 with TRBJ1-5; unclear D gene. The length of the CDR3 is 13 residues. The V and J ends lost 0 bases and 3 bases respectively, with 4 bases between them. CDR1 SGDLS and CDR2 YYNGEE come from the germline V gene. CDR3 coding DNA: TGTGCCAGCAGCGTAGCCCCCAATCAGCCCCAGCATTTT. Protein product: CASSVAPNQPQHF. Supplemented by reference TRBV9 and TRBJ1-5, the full variable domain reads DSGVTQTPKHLITATGQRVTLRCSPRSGDLSVYWYQQSLDQGLQFLIQYYNGEERAKGNILERFSAQQFPDLHSELNLSSLELGDSALYFCASSVAPNQPQHFGDGTRLSIL.

This clone was seen more than once but under ten times. The chain combines TRBV29-1 with TRBJ1-2, with D perhaps TRBD1 (5 bases). Germline V gene data show CDR1 as SQVTM and CDR2 as ANQGSEA. With 7 bases removed from V and 4 bases from J, the gap between germline ends came to 16 bases. This CDR3 is 13 amino acids long. CDR3 loop: CSARQSSLYGYTF. In nucleotides, the CDR3 is TGCAGCGCTCGACAGAGCTCTCTCTATGGCTACACCTTC.

The chain is built from TRBV6-6 and TRBJ2-5; 10 positions agree with TRBD1. Trimming removed 6 bases from V and 1 base from J; junction bases left unmatched: 5. The V gene's germline CDR1 is MNHNY and CDR2 SVGAGI (reference sequence). The CDR3 runs 15 residues. CDR3 sequence (DNA): TGTGCCAGCAGCGACAGGGGGCAGGCCCAAGAGACCCAGTACTTC. It specifies CASSDRGQAQETQYF.

The chain links TRBV5-4 to TRBJ1-1; D is unclear. V shed 0 bases and J shed 1 base, with 4 bases lying between them. Germline V gene data show CDR1 as SGHNT and CDR2 as YYREEE (reference sequence). The CDR3 length is 13 residues. DNA of the CDR3: TGTGCCAGCAGCTTGGCAACGAACACTGAAGCTTTCTTT. It encodes CASSLATNTEAFF.

Of note for this clone: Germline is not matched at one junction end, which may reflect a read error. This chain links TRBV27 with TRBJ2-7; the D call may be TRBD1 or TRBD2 (5 bases each). The CDR3 has 19 amino acids. Germline-derived CDR1 and CDR2 are MNHEY and SMNVEV (reference sequence). This CDR3 reads CASSYKPGPANFLSSEQYF. Written as DNA, the CDR3 is TGTGCCAGCAGTTACAAACCGGGACCAGCCAACTTCCTTTCCTCCGAGCAGTACTTC.

The chain has TRBV6-5 and TRBJ2-2, with 8 bases that match TRBD1. This CDR3 contains 15 residues. The V segment lost 6 bases and the J segment 0 bases; nucleotides outside the gene matches: 3. Germline values: CDR1 MNHEY, CDR2 SVGAGI. CDR3 residues: CASSLQGANTGELFF. CDR3 sequence (DNA): TGTGCCAGCAGCCTACAGGGGGCGAACACCGGGGAGCTGTTTTTT.

The chain joins TRBV6-6 to TRBJ1-1; perhaps TRBD1 as D (5 bases). In germline, CDR1 is MNHNY, CDR2 SVGAGI (reference sequence). CDR3 length: 14 residues. Trimming removed 2 bases at V and 1 base at J, with 8 bases between. The DNA for the CDR3 is TGTGCCAGCAGTTACCAGACAGCGAACACTGAAGCTTTCTTT. Its translation: CASSYQTANTEAFF.

The chain is built from TRBV6-6 and TRBJ2-7; TRBD1 matches 12 bases. CDR3 size: 15 residues. V lost 6 bases, J lost 4 bases, and 7 bases stayed unmatched. From germline, CDR1 is MNHNY and CDR2 SVGAGI (reference sequence). The CDR3 region has the DNA TGTGCCAGCAGCGGGACAGGGGGCGGTGGGTACGAGCAGTACTTC. This gives the protein CASSGTGGGGYEQYF.

The gene calls are TRBV2 and TRBJ1-2; 8 nucleotides align to TRBD1. Germline V gene lookup returns CDR1 SNHLY and CDR2 FYNNEI. This CDR3 spans 12 amino acids. J was trimmed by 10 bases and V by 5 bases; bases with no gene match: 6. CDR3 residues: CASSRDRGAYTF. CDR3 nucleotide sequence: TGTGCCAGCAGTAGAGACAGGGGAGCCTACACCTTC.

There are a few counts of this clone. The chain combines TRBV5-1 with TRBJ2-1, with D possibly being TRBD1 (6 bases). V was shortened by 4 bases and J by 4 bases, with 15 bases between the two germline ends. The CDR3 contains 15 residues. CDR1 is SGHRS and CDR2 is YFSETQ in the germline V gene. CDR3 amino acids: CASSRDGTPYNEQFF. CDR3 sequence (DNA): TGCGCCAGCAGCAGGGACGGGACACCGTACAATGAGCAGTTCTTC.

The chain carries TRBV18 and TRBJ2-5; perhaps TRBD2 as D (6 bases). Gene TRBJ2-7 matches the end of the DNA better, so the J call may be wrong. There are 16 residues in the CDR3. The germline V gene has CDR1 KGHSH and CDR2 LQKENI. In DNA, the CDR3 is TGTGCCAGCTCACCAGGGCGCCGGGGGAGGTCCTACGAGCAGTACTTC. It codes for CASSPGRRGRSYEQYF.

This chain joins TRBV7-2 and TRBJ2-1; 11 positions agree with TRBD2. The germline CDR1 and CDR2 sequences are SGHTA and FQGNSA. This CDR3 region has 15 residues. Unmatched junction bases numbered 4, after V lost 2 bases and J lost 7 bases. The CDR3 DNA sequence: TGTGCCAGCAGCTTACCGGGACTAGCGGATAATGAGCAGTTCTTC. The encoded protein is CASSLPGLADNEQFF.

This rearrangement joins TRBV23-1 to TRBJ1-2, with a weak D call TRBD1 (6 bases). TRBV23-1 is identified as an open reading frame with a role that is uncertain. This CDR3 is 13 amino acids long. Trimming removed 0 bases from V and 9 bases from J, with 11 bases in between. CDR3: CASSQSGGSSYTF. For the CDR3, the DNA is TGCGCCAGCAGTCAATCAGGGGGAAGTAGCTACACCTTC.